This T cell receptor beta chain appears in the sequencing data of a study of CD8 T cells in Susac syndrome. Concerning this clonotype: Antigen unknown.

Per germline, CDR1 MNHEY and CDR2 SVGEGT. CDR3 length: 14 amino acids. Losses at the gene ends were 3 bases for V and 4 bases for J; bases not matched to a gene: 3. Study outcomes and limitations: Only a relatively small number of individuals were included in the TCR sequencing and HLA analysis.

After extraction with the RNeasy kit, roughly 0.45 to 1 ug of the RNA was reverse transcribed using random hexamers. TCRdb re-analysed the immunoSEQ multiplex PCR reads in MiXCR, keeping a single row per CDR3 protein. The data show a few hundred thousand distinct CDR3 sequences, with about nine tenths seen just once and more than 0.15% held by the top ten. Bulk CD8+ and CD4+ cells came from magnetic negative isolation; CD8+ TEMRA by FACS. The sequenced material came from CD8+ T cells from PBMCs. The clonotype originates from a human donor with multiple sclerosis. The chain joins TRBV6-2 or TRBV6-3 to TRBJ2-1, with 7 positions matching TRBD2. This CDR3 reads CASSYREGYNEQFF. CDR3 nucleotides: TGTGCCAGCAGTTATAGGGAGGGTTACAATGAGCAGTTCTTC.